This T cell receptor (beta chain) was profiled in a study of shared clonotypes between healthy human individuals. Germline lookup yields CDR1 KGHSY and CDR2 FQNENV. The CDR3 has 14 amino acids. Assay: immunoSEQ multiplex PCR; the TCRdb copy retains only in-frame clones and omits some. The repertoire has 550,000 to 850,000 clones, roughly 72% of them found once; the top ten carry 1.8%. This chain uses TRBV16 with TRBJ2-5, with 7 bases identical to TRBD2. The J call is uncertain, as TRBJ2-7 better fits the DNA end. What was sequenced was memory CD4+ T cells sorted from blood. The subset here: CD45RA-negative fraction. The receptor's source is a woman aged 25 to 39 in good health. The CDR3 nucleotides are TGTGCCAGCAGCCTTGGACTAGATGGCGGCGAGCAGTACTTC. Translated, it gives CASSLGLDGGEQYF.